The clone carrying this T cell receptor (beta chain) was counted a few times. The V gene end was trimmed by 4 bases and the J gene end by 4 bases; junction bases not matched to a gene: 1. This CDR3 is built from 12 residues. CDR1 and CDR2 from the germline V gene are SGHRS and YFSETQ. The entry originates in a study of blood T cell repertoires in COVID-19. Study summary: Material from acute and convalescent COVID-19 was sourced from the United States, Italy and Spain. T cells, B-cell-depleted T cells, or PBMCs supplied cDNA or gDNA.

Methods used by the authors: Estimation of nucleated cell counts was performed using reference gene primer amplification. Clones were sequenced by immunoSEQ multiplex PCR, and TCRdb holds only the in-frame ones, with some missing. The DNA gave D and trimming, while V, J and clone size come from that table. Of 11,000 to 15,000 clones in the sample, roughly 85% were seen once. Specimen: peripheral blood. The genes are TRBV5-1 and TRBJ1-1; 7 bases line up with TRBD1. This TCR derives from a woman aged 60-75 years with acute or convalescent COVID-19. CDR3: CASSDRVTEAFF. As DNA, the CDR3 is TGCGCCAGCAGCGACAGGGTCACTGAAGCTTTCTTT.